A single sample gave rise to the 20 T cell receptor beta chains below, sequenced in a study of shared clonotypes between healthy human individuals. The data were produced by immunoSEQ multiplex PCR, yet TCRdb's version contains in-frame clones alone and is incomplete. In the table there are 2,500,000 or so clones, approximately 93% of which are singletons. Material for sequencing was naive CD4+ T cells from PBMCs. Subset noted: CD45RA+ positively selected. These receptors were taken from a man in his late teens or twenties in good health. Some clones in this sample may be carry-over from other donors' samples.

The chain couples TRBV7-8 to TRBJ1-2; D gene ambiguous. Trimming left V 0 bases short and J 1 base short, with 6 bases between. The CDR3 has 14 residues. Germline lookup yields CDR1 SGHVS and CDR2 FQNEAQ. CDR3 protein: CASSLAAGNYGYTF. CDR3 DNA sequence: TGTGCCAGCAGCTTAGCCGCGGGTAACTATGGCTACACCTTC.

This clone was observed a few times. At the DNA level, this CDR3 is encoded by other sequences in the same sample as well. V usage is TRBV6-5 and J usage is TRBJ2-7; D not resolved. V lost 4 bases to trimming and J lost 2 bases, with 3 bases between them. CDR1 MNHEY and CDR2 SVGAGI come from the germline V gene. The CDR3 spans 11 residues. In DNA, the CDR3 is TGTGCCAGCAGTTCCGCCTACGAGCAGTACTTC. Residues: CASSSAYEQYF.

This clone came up a few times. In DNA, the CDR3 is TGTGCCAGCAGCCGGGACGGGAACACTGAAGCTTTCTTT. This codes for CASSRDGNTEAFF. The V call is TRBV14, the J call TRBJ1-1; TRBD1 might be the D (5 bases). Per germline, CDR1 SGHDN and CDR2 FVKESK. Trimming took 4 bases from V and 1 from J, leaving 7 bases between them. The CDR3 covers 13 residues.

CDR3 residues: CASRQEPSTDTQYF. The CDR3 DNA reads as TGTGCCAGCAGACAGGAGCCTAGCACAGATACGCAGTATTTT. The rearrangement joins TRBV5-4 to TRBJ2-3, with D perhaps TRBD1 (5 bases). CDR1 SGHNT and CDR2 YYREEE come from the germline V gene (reference sequence). CDR3 length: 14 residues. V lost 5 bases, J lost 0 bases, and 10 bases lay in between.

The V and J genes are TRBV6-5 and TRBJ2-7, with D uncertain. V lost 5 bases and J 2 bases, leaving 13 bases between the germline ends. CDR3 length: 14 amino acids. Germline V gives CDR1 MNHEY, CDR2 SVGAGI. CDR3 bases: TGTGCCAGCAGTCTCAGTCCAGGACCCTACGAGCAGTACTTC. It is translated as CASSLSPGPYEQYF.

The rearrangement joins TRBV9 to TRBJ2-1; D is unresolved. The CDR3 is 14 residues long. Germline loops: CDR1 SGDLS, CDR2 YYNGEE. V was cut by 0 bases and J by 3 bases, with 7 bases left in between. The CDR3 DNA follows: TGTGCCAGCAGCGTAGACACCCGCTACAATGAGCAGTTCTTC. It is translated as CASSVDTRYNEQFF.

The chain is built from TRBV6-4 and TRBJ1-5; D uncertain. CDR1 and CDR2 from the germline V gene are MRHNA and SNTAGT. V was clipped by 6 bases and J by 0 bases, with 6 bases between them. The CDR3 has 13 residues. In nucleotides, the CDR3 is TGTGCCAGCAGAGGATATAGCAATCAGCCCCAGCATTTT. Translated, it gives CASRGYSNQPQHF.

V usage is TRBV4-2 and J usage is TRBJ2-1; 13 bases align to TRBD2. Germline trimming cut 0 bases from V and 0 bases from J; bases unmatched to any gene: 5. This CDR3 is 19 amino acids long. Germline CDR1 and CDR2: LGHNA and YNFKEQ. CDR3 protein: CASSQELAGGSLSYNEQFF. The CDR3 DNA sequence: TGTGCCAGCAGCCAAGAACTAGCGGGAGGGTCCCTCTCCTACAATGAGCAGTTCTTC.

This clone was counted a single time. The chain is built from TRBV19 and TRBJ1-2, with a possible D match to TRBD1 (6 bases). Germline V gene sequence: CDR1 LNHDA, CDR2 SQIVND (reference sequence). The CDR3 runs to 13 residues. V lost 3 bases and J lost 8, with 13 bases in between. The CDR3: CASSINVRGGYTF. In DNA form, the CDR3 reads TGTGCCAGTAGTATTAATGTCAGGGGCGGCTACACCTTC.

The chain combines TRBV9 with TRBJ1-4; 8 bases match TRBD1. The CDR3 consists of 15 residues. V was pared by 4 bases and J by 1 base, with 3 bases of the junction left unmatched. Germline assignment: CDR1 SGDLS and CDR2 YYNGEE. This CDR3 is CASSQGQGTNEKLFF. The CDR3 DNA reads as TGTGCCAGCAGCCAAGGACAGGGAACTAATGAAAAACTGTTTTTT.

The chain uses TRBV25-1 and TRBJ2-7; 9 nucleotides agree with TRBD1. V was pared by 3 bases and J by 0 bases, with 9 bases of the junction left unmatched. CDR1 is MGHDK and CDR2 is SYGVNS in the germline V gene. The length of the CDR3 is 17 residues. The CDR3 is CASSELGGTGPSYEQYF. The CDR3 nucleotides are TGTGCCAGCAGTGAGCTTGGGGGGACAGGGCCCTCCTACGAGCAGTACTTC.

The genes are TRBV4-2 and TRBJ2-1; tentatively, D is TRBD1 (6 bases). The CDR3 loop spans 15 amino acids. Germline CDR1 LGHNA, CDR2 YNFKEQ. The germline V and J ends were trimmed by 3 bases and 9 bases, with 18 bases remaining between them. The CDR3 loop reads CASSHPRGETGEQFF. For the CDR3, the DNA is TGTGCCAGCAGCCACCCAAGAGGGGAGACAGGTGAGCAGTTCTTC.

The rearrangement links TRBV30 to TRBJ2-3, with 9 bases identical to TRBD2. J was trimmed by 4 bases and V by 2 bases; bases with no gene match: 7. The CDR3 is made up of 15 amino acids. Looked up from germline, CDR1 is GTSNPN and CDR2 is SVGIG (reference sequence). As DNA, the CDR3 is TGTGCCTGGAGTCCAATAGCGGGAGCGGCAGATACGCAGTATTTT. Protein product: CAWSPIAGAADTQYF.

This sequence joins TRBV11-3 and TRBJ2-5; a weak D match, TRBD1 (6 bases). CDR1 is SGHNT, CDR2 YENEEA, per germline. The CDR3 is 15 residues long. The V gene lost 1 base and the J gene lost 5 bases, with 14 bases spanning the gap. DNA for the CDR3: TGTGCCAGCAGCTTAGGAGAGGCAGGGGTGGAGACCCAGTACTTC. Its protein is CASSLGEAGVETQYF.

This rearrangement joins TRBV28 to TRBJ2-1, with TRBD2 identical over 12 bases. CDR1 MDHEN and CDR2 SYDVKM come from the germline V gene. Losses at the gene ends were 6 bases for V and 6 bases for J; bases not matched to a gene: 6. This CDR3 has 15 residues. The CDR3 DNA reads as TGTGCCAGCAGCCTAGCGGGAGGGCCCCCCAATGAGCAGTTCTTC. The encoded protein is CASSLAGGPPNEQFF.

The chain has TRBV6-5 and TRBJ1-1; D remains ambiguous. The CDR3 has 13 residues. V was clipped by 7 bases and J by 1 base, with 10 bases between them. The germline V gene encodes CDR1 MNHEY and CDR2 SVGAGI. The CDR3 DNA reads as TGTGCCAGCACTCCTACGGCGAACACTGAAGCTTTCTTT. This codes for CASTPTANTEAFF.

This chain connects TRBV28 to TRBJ1-1, with D perhaps matching TRBD1 (6 bases). The CDR3 is 13 residues long. Germline assignment: CDR1 MDHEN and CDR2 SYDVKM. With 7 bases removed from V and 2 bases from J, the gap between germline ends came to 11 bases. The CDR3 spells CASTAGANTEAFF. The CDR3 DNA reads as TGTGCCAGCACTGCGGGGGCAAACACTGAAGCTTTCTTT.

The chain uses TRBV6-6 and TRBJ2-7; 9 bases agree with TRBD1. This CDR3 is built from 15 residues. After removal of 7 bases from V and 5 bases from J, the junction contained 12 bases not matched to a gene. Germline CDR1 reads MNHNY; CDR2 reads SVGAGI (reference sequence). The CDR3 protein is CASIQTGGEFNEQYF. In DNA, the CDR3 is TGTGCCAGCATTCAAACAGGGGGCGAGTTTAACGAGCAGTACTTC.

This clone has just a few counts. V is TRBV18 and J is TRBJ2-5; 7 bases map to TRBD2. J gave up 5 bases and V 6 bases, and 6 bases lay outside the gene matches. CDR1 and CDR2 (germline): KGHSH, LQKENI. This CDR3 contains 13 residues. DNA of the CDR3: TGTGCCAGCTCGGGAGGGAGTGACGAGACCCAGTACTTC. Translating it yields CASSGGSDETQYF.

The V call is TRBV9, the J call TRBJ2-4, with no clear D. From germline, CDR1 is SGDLS and CDR2 YYNGEE. Deletions cut 3 bases from V and 11 bases from J, with 18 bases between. The CDR3 contains 14 residues. Here the CDR3 DNA reads TGTGCCAGCAGCGCACCTTCGTCTGAAACCTTTCAGTACTTC. It specifies CASSAPSSETFQYF.